This T cell receptor (beta chain) originates from a study of quantifying T cell responses using KT2 cells. Study details: TCR alpha and beta constant-region primers primed reverse transcription of RNA.

A single-stranded UMI oligo with SP2 sequence was ligated to cDNA 3' ends. First-round PCR used about 4 cycles and beta primers RC1.1 and RC1.2 covering TRBC1 and TRBC2. Starting with the second PCR, alpha and beta TCR chains went through separate processing. MiXCR, applied by TCRdb to the UMI-ligation and nested PCR reads, yields one record per CDR3 protein. Counted here are tens of thousands of distinct CDR3 sequences, around an eighth occurring once; the ten biggest clones make up about 9.7%. Known numbers of the T cell clone KT2 were added to PBMC. KT2 cells were mixed with fixed PBMC numbers at varying ratios. This CDR3 is 13 amino acids long. V lost 7 bases and J 5 bases, leaving 14 bases between the germline ends. The germline CDR1 and CDR2 sequences are SSHAT and FNYEAQ (reference sequence).

This chain uses TRBV7-7 with TRBJ2-5; D tentatively fits TRBD1 or TRBD2 (5 bases each). The TCR sequence derives from a human donor. Sequences were obtained from PBMCs spiked with cells of the T cell clone KT2. CDR3 protein: CASTAGWGETQYF. CDR3 nucleotide sequence: TGTGCCAGCACCGCTGGTTGGGGGGAGACCCAGTACTTC.